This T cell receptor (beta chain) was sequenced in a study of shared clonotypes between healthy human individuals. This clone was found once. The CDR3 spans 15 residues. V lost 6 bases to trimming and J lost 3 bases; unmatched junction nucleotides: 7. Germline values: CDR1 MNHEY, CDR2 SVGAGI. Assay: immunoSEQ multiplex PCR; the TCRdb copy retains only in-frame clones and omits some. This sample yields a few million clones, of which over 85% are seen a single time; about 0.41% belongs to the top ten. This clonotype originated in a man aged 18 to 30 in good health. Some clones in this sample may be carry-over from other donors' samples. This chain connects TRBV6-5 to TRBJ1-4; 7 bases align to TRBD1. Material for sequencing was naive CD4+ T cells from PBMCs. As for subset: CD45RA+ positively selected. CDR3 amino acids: CASSRHRGANEKLFF. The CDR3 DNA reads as TGTGCCAGCAGCCGCCACAGGGGTGCTAATGAAAAACTGTTTTTT.